Only one count was recorded for the clone carrying this TCR beta chain. The repertoire was sequenced with immunoSEQ multiplex PCR; TCRdb's copy has only in-frame clones and lacks some. The table records about 250,000 clones, 80% to 95% of them present only once. This entry belongs to a study of blood T cell repertoires in COVID-19. The CDR3 length is 14 residues. What was sequenced was peripheral blood. This sequence joins TRBV21-1 and TRBJ2-1; the table's D call of TRBD2 was not tested on the DNA. TRBV21-1 is tagged as a pseudogene. This TCR was recovered from a young man with COVID-19, enrolled during active disease. CDR3 amino acids: CASRTSGAYNEQFF. CDR3 nucleotides: TGTGCCAGCCGGACTAGCGGGGCTTACAATGAGCAGTTCTTC.